This is a list of T cell receptor beta chains from one sample in a study of blood T cell repertoires in COVID-19. This table comes from immunoSEQ multiplex PCR, and its TCRdb copy is limited to in-frame clones, with some not included. Of about 170,000 clones listed, approximately 84% are singletons. Sequenced material: peripheral blood. The receptors derive from a man between 18 and 35 years old with active or convalescent COVID-19. Each CDR3 is given with its conserved first and last residue. The D gene is left open where the match is weak. The size entry is marked missing in some rows and otherwise reads once, few, many or a size class.

j_gene: TRBJ1-5
abundance: -
d_gene: -
v_gene: TRBV6-1
len: 15
CDR3aa: CASSEGTTTNQPQHF
CDR3nt: TGTGCCAGCAGTGAGGGGACAACCACAAATCAGCCCCAGCATTTT

j_gene: TRBJ2-1
abundance: many
d_gene: -
v_gene: TRBV24-1
len: 15
CDR3aa: CATRGRGITYNEQFF
CDR3nt: TGTGCCACCAGGGGAAGGGGGATTACCTACAATGAGCAGTTCTTC

j_gene: TRBJ1-5
abundance: -
d_gene: -
v_gene: TRBV9
len: 15
CDR3aa: CASSVDPNSNQPQHF
CDR3nt: TGTGCCAGCAGCGTAGATCCAAATAGCAATCAGCCCCAGCATTTT

j_gene: TRBJ1-6
abundance: -
d_gene: -
v_gene: TRBV12-3/TRBV12-4
len: 12
CDR3aa: CASSFSRSPLHF
CDR3nt: TGTGCCAGCAGTTTCTCACGGTCACCCCTCCACTTT

j_gene: TRBJ2-1
abundance: -
d_gene: TRBD2
v_gene: TRBV2
len: 15
CDR3aa: CATRGGSSPYNEQFF
CDR3nt: TGTGCCACACGGGGCGGGAGTAGCCCCTACAATGAGCAGTTCTTC

j_gene: TRBJ2-7
abundance: -
d_gene: TRBD2
v_gene: TRBV6-2/TRBV6-3
len: 15
CDR3aa: CASSPRLAGGYEQYF
CDR3nt: TGTGCCAGCAGTCCCAGACTAGCGGGAGGATACGAGCAGTACTTC

j_gene: TRBJ1-5
abundance: -
d_gene: TRBD1
v_gene: TRBV28
len: 16
CDR3aa: CASSLSPQGAFQPQHF
CDR3nt: TGTGCCAGCAGTTTATCGCCCCAGGGGGCATTTCAGCCCCAGCATTTT

j_gene: TRBJ2-5
abundance: once
d_gene: TRBD1
v_gene: TRBV18
len: 15
CDR3aa: CASSPYRDRGETQYF
CDR3nt: TGTGCCAGCTCACCTTATCGGGACAGGGGTGAGACCCAGTACTTC

j_gene: TRBJ2-7
abundance: -
d_gene: -
v_gene: TRBV7-9
len: 14
CDR3aa: CASSRLGGPYEQYF
CDR3nt: TGTGCCAGCAGTCGTCTAGGAGGGCCCTACGAGCAGTACTTC

j_gene: TRBJ2-5
abundance: -
d_gene: -
v_gene: TRBV28
len: 13
CDR3aa: CASSSDRQETQYF
CDR3nt: TGTGCCAGCAGTTCGGACAGACAAGAGACCCAGTACTTC

j_gene: TRBJ2-5
abundance: -
d_gene: -
v_gene: TRBV4-1
len: 14
CDR3aa: CASSPDSRVGTQYF
CDR3nt: TGCGCCAGCAGCCCGGACAGCCGAGTGGGGACCCAGTACTTC

j_gene: TRBJ2-7
abundance: -
d_gene: TRBD2
v_gene: TRBV7-8
len: 14
CDR3aa: CASRSPSGSYEQYF
CDR3nt: TGTGCCAGCAGGTCCCCTAGCGGGTCATACGAGCAGTACTTC

j_gene: TRBJ2-5
abundance: -
d_gene: TRBD2
v_gene: TRBV7-2
len: 14
CDR3aa: CASRPTSGSETQYF
CDR3nt: TGTGCCAGCAGACCGACTAGCGGGAGCGAGACCCAGTACTTC

j_gene: TRBJ2-6
abundance: -
d_gene: TRBD2
v_gene: TRBV3-1/TRBV3-2
len: 20
CDR3aa: CASSQDGASGGVLEGNVLTF
CDR3nt: TGTGCCAGCAGCCAAGACGGGGCTAGCGGGGGGGTGCTAGAGGGTAACGTCCTGACTTTC

j_gene: TRBJ1-1
abundance: -
d_gene: TRBD1
v_gene: TRBV3-1/TRBV3-2
len: 15
CDR3aa: CASSQGQGANTEAFF
CDR3nt: TGTGCCAGCAGCCAAGGGCAGGGGGCGAACACTGAAGCTTTCTTT

j_gene: TRBJ1-1
abundance: -
d_gene: -
v_gene: TRBV7-9
len: 13
CDR3aa: CASSFEAATEAFF
CDR3nt: TGTGCCAGCAGCTTTGAAGCGGCCACTGAAGCTTTCTTT

j_gene: TRBJ1-6
abundance: -
d_gene: TRBD1
v_gene: TRBV6-5
len: 15
CDR3aa: CASSSSGQGNSPLHF
CDR3nt: TGTGCCAGCAGTTCCTCGGGACAGGGGAATTCACCCCTCCACTTT

j_gene: TRBJ2-1
abundance: -
d_gene: TRBD1
v_gene: TRBV18
len: 15
CDR3aa: CASSPGGASYNEQFF
CDR3nt: TGTGCCAGCTCCCCAGGGGGCGCGTCCTACAATGAGCAGTTCTTC

j_gene: TRBJ1-5
abundance: -
d_gene: -
v_gene: TRBV7-5
len: 15
CDR3aa: CVRSPGQGMNQPQHF
CDR3nt: TGTGTCAGAAGCCCGGGACAGGGGATGAATCAGCCCCAGCATTTT

j_gene: TRBJ2-3
abundance: -
d_gene: -
v_gene: TRBV3-1/TRBV3-2
len: 16
CDR3aa: CASSQDLAERTDTQYF
CDR3nt: TGTGCCAGCAGCCAAGACCTAGCCGAACGCACAGATACGCAGTATTTT

j_gene: TRBJ1-2
abundance: -
d_gene: -
v_gene: TRBV7-5
len: 15
CDR3aa: CVRSLSGTANYGYTF
CDR3nt: TGTGTCAGAAGCTTAAGCGGGACGGCTAACTATGGCTACACCTTC

j_gene: TRBJ2-1
abundance: -
d_gene: TRBD1
v_gene: TRBV7-8
len: 14
CDR3aa: CASSLVQGANEQFF
CDR3nt: TGTGCCAGCAGCCTGGTCCAGGGGGCTAATGAGCAGTTCTTC

j_gene: TRBJ1-6
abundance: -
d_gene: TRBD1
v_gene: TRBV6-5
len: 15
CDR3aa: CASNPTGSYNSPLHF
CDR3nt: TGTGCCAGCAACCCGACAGGGTCCTATAATTCACCCCTCCACTTT

j_gene: TRBJ2-1
abundance: -
d_gene: -
v_gene: TRBV5-1
len: 16
CDR3aa: CASSLMGGNSYNEQFF
CDR3nt: TGCGCCAGCAGCTTGATGGGCGGGAATTCCTACAATGAGCAGTTCTTC

j_gene: TRBJ2-4
abundance: -
d_gene: TRBD1
v_gene: TRBV7-2
len: 16
CDR3aa: CASSLEPQGEAGIQYF
CDR3nt: TGTGCCAGCAGCTTAGAGCCACAGGGGGAGGCGGGCATTCAGTACTTC

j_gene: TRBJ1-5
abundance: once
d_gene: TRBD1
v_gene: TRBV3-1/TRBV3-2
len: 15
CDR3aa: CASSHTGAGNQPQHF
CDR3nt: TGTGCCAGCAGCCACACAGGGGCGGGCAATCAGCCCCAGCATTTT

j_gene: TRBJ2-4
abundance: few
d_gene: TRBD1
v_gene: TRBV20-1
len: 16
CDR3aa: CSASSPPGQGKNIQYF
CDR3nt: TGCAGTGCTAGTAGCCCCCCCGGACAGGGCAAAAACATTCAGTACTTC

j_gene: TRBJ1-3
abundance: -
d_gene: TRBD1
v_gene: TRBV5-1
len: 17
CDR3aa: CASSPETGGLSGNTIYF
CDR3nt: TGCGCCAGCAGCCCGGAGACAGGGGGACTCTCTGGAAACACCATATATTTT

j_gene: TRBJ1-5
abundance: -
d_gene: -
v_gene: TRBV15
len: 13
CDR3aa: CATSRGTGQPQHF
CDR3nt: TGTGCCACCAGCAGAGGAACTGGTCAGCCCCAGCATTTT